This record concerns one T cell receptor beta chain sequence. What it binds is not known. As originally analysed: Junction-only sequences produced by ImmunoSEQ had no quality scores, so filtering differed. Profiling relied on immunoSEQ multiplex PCR, and the TCRdb table lists in-frame clones only, not all of them. The DNA was the basis for D and trimming; V, J and clone size are from that table. The sample records around 530,000 clones, around 81% being singletons. This specimen comes from a study of shared clonotypes between healthy human individuals. Study summary: Sampling drew on donors who were a couple of women and a few men aged 18 to 49. General study findings and limits: It was anticipated that sequencing depth would influence how many clonotypes donors shared.

Sequences were obtained from PBMCs. The source of this sequence is a woman aged 40 to 50 in good health. Some clones in this sample may be carry-over from other donors' samples.

CDR3 nucleotide sequence: TGTGCCAGCAGTTTGACAGGGGGCTCCTACAATGAGCAGTTCTTC. Encoded protein: CASSLTGGSYNEQFF. This chain uses TRBV28 with TRBJ2-1; 9 bases map to TRBD1. The germline V gene encodes CDR1 MDHEN and CDR2 SYDVKM. V shed 3 bases and J 0 bases; nucleotides not matched to a gene: 0. There are 15 residues in the CDR3.